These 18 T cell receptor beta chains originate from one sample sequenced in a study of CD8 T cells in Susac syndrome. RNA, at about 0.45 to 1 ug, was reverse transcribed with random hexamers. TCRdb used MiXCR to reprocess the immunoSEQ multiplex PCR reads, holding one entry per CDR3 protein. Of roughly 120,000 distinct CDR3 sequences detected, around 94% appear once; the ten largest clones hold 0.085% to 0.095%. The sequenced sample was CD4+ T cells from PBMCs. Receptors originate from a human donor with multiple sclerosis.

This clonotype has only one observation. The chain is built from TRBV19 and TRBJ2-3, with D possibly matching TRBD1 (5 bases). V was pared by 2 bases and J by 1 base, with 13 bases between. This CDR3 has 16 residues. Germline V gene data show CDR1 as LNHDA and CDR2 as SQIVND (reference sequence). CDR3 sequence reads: CASSISPRGRTDTQYF. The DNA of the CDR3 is TGTGCCAGTAGTATATCCCCTAGGGGCCGCACAGATACGCAGTATTTT.

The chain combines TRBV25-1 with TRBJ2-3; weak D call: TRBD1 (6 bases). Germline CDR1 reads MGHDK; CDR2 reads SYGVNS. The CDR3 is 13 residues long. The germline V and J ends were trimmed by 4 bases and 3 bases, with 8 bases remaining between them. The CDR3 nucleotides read TGTGCCAGCAGTGCCCAGGGGACAGATACGCAGTATTTT. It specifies CASSAQGTDTQYF.

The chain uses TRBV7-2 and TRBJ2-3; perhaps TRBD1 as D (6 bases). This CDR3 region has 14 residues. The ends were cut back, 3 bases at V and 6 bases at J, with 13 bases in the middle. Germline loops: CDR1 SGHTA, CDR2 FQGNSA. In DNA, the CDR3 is TGTGCCAGCAGCTTGGACAGACCTTCCGATACGCAGTATTTT. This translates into CASSLDRPSDTQYF.

CDR3 residues: CASRPYRSHEQYF. As DNA, the CDR3 is TGTGCCAGCAGACCCTACAGGTCCCACGAGCAGTACTTC. This chain connects TRBV12-3 or TRBV12-4 to TRBJ2-7; tentatively, D is TRBD1 (5 bases). V lost 6 bases, J lost 5 bases, and 14 bases lay in between. CDR3 size: 13 residues.

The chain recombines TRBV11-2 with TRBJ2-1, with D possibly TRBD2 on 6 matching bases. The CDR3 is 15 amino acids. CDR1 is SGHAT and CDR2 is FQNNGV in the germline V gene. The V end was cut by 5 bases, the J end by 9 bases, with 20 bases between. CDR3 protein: CASSPGTPNSGEQFF. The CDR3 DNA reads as TGTGCCAGCAGCCCTGGGACTCCCAACTCGGGTGAGCAGTTCTTC. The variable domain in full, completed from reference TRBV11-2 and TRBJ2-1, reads EAGVAQSPRYKIIEKRQSVAFWCNPISGHATLYWYQQILGQGPKLLIQFQNNGVVDDSQLPKDRFSAERLKGVDSTLKIQPAKLEDSAVYLCASSPGTPNSGEQFFGPGTRLTVL.

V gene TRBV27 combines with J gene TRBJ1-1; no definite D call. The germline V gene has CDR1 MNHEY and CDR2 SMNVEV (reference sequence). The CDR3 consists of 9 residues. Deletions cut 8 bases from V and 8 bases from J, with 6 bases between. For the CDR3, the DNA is TGTGCCAGCGGATTAGAAGCTTTCTTT. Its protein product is CASGLEAFF.

CDR3 in amino acids: CASSRRDSNQPQHF. The CDR3 DNA reads as TGTGCCAGTAGTAGAAGAGACAGCAATCAGCCCCAGCATTTT. The J gene is TRBJ1-5, the V gene TRBV19; no firm D call. Germline V CDR1 and CDR2: LNHDA, SQIVND (reference sequence). Trimming pared 4 bases from V and 1 base from J, leaving 8 bases between. The CDR3 is 14 amino acids.

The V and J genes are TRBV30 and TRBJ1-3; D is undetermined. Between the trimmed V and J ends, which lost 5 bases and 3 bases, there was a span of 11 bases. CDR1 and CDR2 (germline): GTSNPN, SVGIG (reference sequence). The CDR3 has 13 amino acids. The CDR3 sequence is CAWELPGGNTIYF. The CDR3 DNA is TGTGCCTGGGAGCTGCCGGGTGGAAACACCATATATTTT.

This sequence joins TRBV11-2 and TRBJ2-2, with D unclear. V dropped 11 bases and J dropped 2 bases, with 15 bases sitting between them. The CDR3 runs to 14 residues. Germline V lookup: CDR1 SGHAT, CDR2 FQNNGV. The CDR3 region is CAAPRQVNTGELFF. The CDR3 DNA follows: TGTGCCGCTCCTAGGCAGGTCAACACCGGGGAGCTGTTTTTT.

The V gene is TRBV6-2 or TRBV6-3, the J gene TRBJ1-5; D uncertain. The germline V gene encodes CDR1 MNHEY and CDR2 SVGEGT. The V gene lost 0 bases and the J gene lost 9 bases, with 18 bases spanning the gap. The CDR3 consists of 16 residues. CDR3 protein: CASSYSSQTGHRPQHF. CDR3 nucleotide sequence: TGTGCCAGCAGTTACTCGAGTCAGACCGGTCATCGGCCCCAGCATTTT.

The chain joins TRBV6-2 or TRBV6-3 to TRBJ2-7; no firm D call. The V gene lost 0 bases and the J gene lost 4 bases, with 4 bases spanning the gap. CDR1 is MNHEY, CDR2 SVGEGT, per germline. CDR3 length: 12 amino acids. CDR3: CASSYSVYEQYF. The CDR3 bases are TGTGCCAGCAGTTACTCAGTGTACGAGCAGTACTTC.

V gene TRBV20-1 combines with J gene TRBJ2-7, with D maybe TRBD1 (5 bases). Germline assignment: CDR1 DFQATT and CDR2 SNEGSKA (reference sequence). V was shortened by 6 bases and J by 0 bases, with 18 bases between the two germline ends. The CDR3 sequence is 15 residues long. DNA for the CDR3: TGCAGTGCCCCAATCCTAGGACAAGGCTCCTACGAGCAGTACTTC. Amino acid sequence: CSAPILGQGSYEQYF.

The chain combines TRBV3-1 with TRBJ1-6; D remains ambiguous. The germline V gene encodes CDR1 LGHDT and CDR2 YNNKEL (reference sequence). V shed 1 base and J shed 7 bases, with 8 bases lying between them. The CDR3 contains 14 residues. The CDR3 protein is CASSQATSNSPLHF. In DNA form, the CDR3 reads TGTGCCAGCAGCCAAGCTACAAGCAATTCACCCCTCCACTTT.

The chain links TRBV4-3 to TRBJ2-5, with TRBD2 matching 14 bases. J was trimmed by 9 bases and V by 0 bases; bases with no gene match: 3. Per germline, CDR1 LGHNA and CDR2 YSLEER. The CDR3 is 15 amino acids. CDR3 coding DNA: TGCGCCAGCAGCCAAGAAGGGACTAGCGGGGGTTCCCAGTACTTC. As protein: CASSQEGTSGGSQYF.

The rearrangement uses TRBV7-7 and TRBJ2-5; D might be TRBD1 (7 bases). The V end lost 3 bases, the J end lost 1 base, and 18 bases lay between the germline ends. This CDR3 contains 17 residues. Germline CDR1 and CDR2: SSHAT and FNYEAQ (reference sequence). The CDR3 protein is CASSFQGGPYLQETQYF. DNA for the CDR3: TGTGCCAGCAGCTTCCAGGGGGGCCCATATCTCCAAGAGACCCAGTACTTC.

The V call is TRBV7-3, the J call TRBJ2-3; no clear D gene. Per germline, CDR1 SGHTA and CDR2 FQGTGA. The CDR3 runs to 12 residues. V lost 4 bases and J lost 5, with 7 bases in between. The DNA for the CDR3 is TGTGCCAGCAGCTCAACGGGAGATACGCAGTATTTT. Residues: CASSSTGDTQYF.

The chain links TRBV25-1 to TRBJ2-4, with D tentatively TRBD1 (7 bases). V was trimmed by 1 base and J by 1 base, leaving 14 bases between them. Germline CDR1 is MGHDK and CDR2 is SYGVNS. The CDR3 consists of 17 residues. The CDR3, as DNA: TGTGCCAGCAGTGAATCGGGCCCAGGGGGGGCCAAAAACATTCAGTACTTC. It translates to CASSESGPGGAKNIQYF.

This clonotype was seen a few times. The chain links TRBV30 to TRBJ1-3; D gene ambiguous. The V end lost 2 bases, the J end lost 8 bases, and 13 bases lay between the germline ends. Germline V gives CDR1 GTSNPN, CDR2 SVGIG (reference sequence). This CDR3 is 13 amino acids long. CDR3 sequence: CAWSFQMEDTIYF. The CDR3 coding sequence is TGTGCCTGGAGTTTCCAGATGGAAGACACCATATATTTT.